Below, one T cell receptor beta chain is given with its context. Its target is unknown. The data derive from a study of blood T cells in healthy people across ages. A J-beta primer mix and a sample-barcoded 5' primer were used in a second PCR of roughly 7 to 12 cycles. A 12-random-nucleotide template-switch adaptor tagged each cDNA molecule. TCRdb re-derived calls from the 5' RACE reads in MiXCR, one entry per CDR3 protein. This sample has approximately 800,000 distinct CDR3 sequences, with 20% to 25% found just once. Overall study results and limits: Unsorted PBMCs blocked a conclusive comparison of naive and antigen-experienced cells.

Per sample, extraction of total RNA gave at least 5.5 micrograms in every case. Germline V gives CDR1 SQVTM, CDR2 ANQGSEA. Trimming took 3 bases from V and 7 from J; bases not matched to a gene: 5. This CDR3 comprises 12 residues. The data also belong to a second study, concerning T cells of mothers and their children.

The clonotype comes from a boy younger than 18 in good health. The rearrangement links TRBV29-1 to TRBJ1-1, with 7 bases aligning to TRBD1. The sample was blood. In DNA, the CDR3 is TGCAGCGTTGAGGGGGACAGACGTGAAGCTTTCTTT. As protein: CSVEGDRREAFF.